A selection of T cell receptor beta chains follows, all from one sample in a study of blood T cell repertoires in COVID-19. Profiling relied on immunoSEQ multiplex PCR, and the TCRdb table lists in-frame clones only, not all of them. The profile shows about 120,000 clones, about four fifths of them singletons. Sequenced: peripheral blood. The receptors derive from a human donor in a cohort sampled during active COVID-19. Each CDR3 is given with its conserved first and last residue. D genes are given only for firm matches. The size field is filled for only some rows; it gives once, few, many or a size class.

TRBJ2-3 - TRBV5-1 - CASSSGGAETDTQYF TGCGCCAGCAGCTCTGGCGGGGCAGAGACAGATACGCAGTATTTT
TRBJ2-3 - TRBV5-1 TRBD1 CASSLGTGVGTDTQYF TGCGCCAGCAGCTTGGGGACAGGGGTGGGCACAGATACGCAGTATTTT
TRBJ1-5 - TRBV28 TRBD1 CASQRVDRANQPQHF TGTGCCAGCCAGAGGGTGGACAGGGCAAATCAGCCCCAGCATTTT
TRBJ2-7 - TRBV14 - CASSRPRRAPYEQYF TGTGCCAGCAGCCGCCCTAGGAGGGCCCCCTACGAGCAGTACTTC
TRBJ1-6 - TRBV3-1/TRBV3-2 TRBD1 CASSQRDRGHNSPLHF TGTGCCAGCAGCCAACGTGACAGGGGTCATAATTCACCCCTCCACTTT
TRBJ2-1 - TRBV5-1 TRBD2 CASSLGAGDLGNEQFF TGCGCCAGCAGCCTCGGGGCGGGGGACTTGGGTAATGAGCAGTTCTTC
TRBJ2-5 - TRBV29-1 TRBD2 CSVEGLEKTQYF TGCAGCGTTGAGGGACTAGAGAAGACCCAGTACTTC
TRBJ1-6 few TRBV6-2/TRBV6-3 TRBD1 CASSYWAGGIYNSPLHF TGTGCCAGCAGTTACTGGGCAGGGGGCATCTATAATTCACCCCTCCACTTT
TRBJ1-5 - TRBV7-2 - CASSSMGGGNQPQHF TGTGCCAGCAGCTCCATGGGGGGGGGCAATCAGCCCCAGCATTTT
TRBJ2-5 once TRBV5-1 - CASSLGWQGRSQYF TGCGCCAGCAGTCTGGGGTGGCAGGGAAGATCCCAGTACTTC
TRBJ2-6 - TRBV19 TRBD1 CASSIEGQGRGANVLTF TGTGCCAGTAGTATCGAAGGACAGGGGAGAGGGGCCAACGTCCTGACTTTC
TRBJ2-7 - TRBV7-2 - CASSTPGTQYEQYF TGTGCCAGCAGCACACCCGGGACTCAATACGAGCAGTACTTC
TRBJ1-3 - TRBV13 - CASTKAHSGNTIYF TGTGCCAGCACGAAAGCCCACTCTGGAAACACCATATATTTT
TRBJ2-7 once TRBV2 TRBD1 CASRGQGTGEQYF TGTGCCAGCAGGGGACAGGGTACGGGCGAGCAGTACTTC
TRBJ1-5 - TRBV5-6 TRBD1 CASSLQGATHQPQHF TGTGCCAGCAGTCTACAGGGGGCGACGCATCAGCCCCAGCATTTT
TRBJ1-3 - TRBV7-2 TRBD1 CASSWGQGGGSGNTIYF TGTGCCAGCAGCTGGGGACAGGGCGGGGGCTCTGGAAACACCATATATTTT
TRBJ2-3 - TRBV29-1 TRBD2 CSVEGGRGSTDTQYF TGCAGCGTTGAAGGTGGGCGGGGGAGCACAGATACGCAGTATTTT
TRBJ2-5 - TRBV7-9 TRBD2 CASSPGGGSMSQYF TGTGCCAGCAGCCCCGGGGGAGGGAGTATGTCCCAGTACTTC